Each of the 3 T cell receptor beta chains below was sequenced from the same sample in a study of beta chain features in type 1 diabetes. The study reverse transcribed the entire isolated RNA, so it sequenced expressed TCRB transcripts. Method: immunoSEQ multiplex PCR; TCRdb's copy keeps in-frame clones and lacks some. Among over 500,000 clones listed, roughly a sixth were seen once. Material for sequencing was naive CD4+ T cells from blood. These TCRs come from a man between 18 and 35 years old in good health.

The rearrangement joins TRBV6-5 to TRBJ1-1; D call uncertain. Trimming removed 7 bases at V and 11 bases at J, with 8 bases between. This CDR3 is built from 9 residues. Per the germline V gene, CDR1 is MNHEY and CDR2 is SVGAGI. CDR3 loop: CASKEVAFF. DNA of the CDR3: TGTGCCAGCAAGGAGGTGGCTTTCTTT.

The sample holds a few counts of this clone. This rearrangement joins TRBV29-1 to TRBJ1-1, with D hard to call. Germline CDR1 is SQVTM and CDR2 is ANQGSEA. V lost 4 bases, J lost 2 bases, and 11 bases lay in between. The CDR3 runs to 13 residues. CDR3 nucleotide sequence: TGCAGCGTTGTTAGACCTTTTAACACTGAAGCTTTCTTT. The encoded protein is CSVVRPFNTEAFF.

This clone was observed a few times. The rearrangement joins TRBV28 to TRBJ1-6; 9 bases are a match to TRBD1. V lost 5 bases and J lost 9; bases outside the gene matches: 8. The CDR3 sequence is 15 residues long. CDR1 MDHEN and CDR2 SYDVKM come from the germline V gene. This CDR3 reads CASSPGDRESSPLHF. CDR3 DNA: TGTGCCAGCAGTCCCGGGGACAGGGAGAGTTCACCCCTCCACTTT.